The 31 T cell receptor beta chains reported below all come from one sample, sequenced in a study of CD8+ T cells in alopecia areata. Extracted RNA was reverse transcribed into cDNA, the sequencing template. Sequenced by immunoSEQ multiplex PCR; TCRdb stores in-frame clones only, minus some. The sample consists of roughly 120,000 clones, roughly two fifths of them appearing once. Sequencing was done on a sample of CD4+ T cells sorted from blood. These receptors were taken from a human donor with alopecia areata.

This clone has a handful of counts. The chain employs TRBV28 and TRBJ2-2, with D unresolved. The germline CDR1 and CDR2 sequences are MDHEN and SYDVKM. This CDR3 is built from 12 residues. V was clipped by 2 bases and J by 5 bases, with 3 bases between them. The CDR3 loop is CASSLITGELFF. The CDR3 DNA reads TGTGCCAGCAGTTTAATAACCGGGGAGCTGTTTTTT.

The chain links TRBV29-1 to TRBJ2-3, with 7 nucleotides matching TRBD1. Per the germline V gene, CDR1 is SQVTM and CDR2 is ANQGSEA. The CDR3 covers 15 residues. V trimming: 2 bases; J trimming: 5 bases; junction bases outside the gene matches: 10. The CDR3 DNA sequence: TGCAGCGTTGAACGCGGACAGGTCCGGGGAGATACGCAGTATTTT. Protein product: CSVERGQVRGDTQYF.

J is TRBJ2-1 and V is TRBV29-1, with D perhaps matching TRBD2 (6 bases). The CDR3 is 13 residues long. Germline lookup yields CDR1 SQVTM and CDR2 ANQGSEA. Trimming took 4 bases from V and 9 from J, leaving 16 bases between them. CDR3 amino acids: CSVGGTSHSEQFF. The CDR3 DNA follows: TGCAGCGTTGGGGGAACTAGCCACAGTGAGCAGTTCTTC.

This chain uses TRBV7-9 with TRBJ2-3, with D possibly called TRBD1 or TRBD2 (5 bases each). V lost 5 bases, J lost 5 bases, and 11 bases lay in between. Germline V CDR1 and CDR2: SEHNR, FQNEAQ (reference sequence). The length of the CDR3 is 13 residues. The CDR3 loop reads CASSRDGQDTQYF. Written as DNA, the CDR3 is TGTGCCAGCAGCAGGGACGGTCAAGATACGCAGTATTTT. Full variable domain (outside the CDR3, taken from reference TRBV7-9 and TRBJ2-3): DTGVSQNPRHKITKRGQNVTFRCDPISEHNRLYWYRQTLGQGPEFLTYFQNEAQLEKSRLLSDRFSAERPKGSFSTLEIQRTEQGDSAMYLCASSRDGQDTQYFGPGTRLTVL.

The J gene is TRBJ2-3, the V gene TRBV30; D is ambiguous. Germline values: CDR1 GTSNPN, CDR2 SVGIG (reference sequence). Trimming shortened V by 0 bases and J by 3 bases, and 10 bases separated the two germline ends. The CDR3 is made up of 14 amino acids. The CDR3 sequence: CAWSVYSGTDTQYF. The CDR3 DNA reads as TGTGCCTGGAGTGTATATTCTGGAACAGATACGCAGTATTTT.

This chain connects TRBV27 to TRBJ2-7, with 9 bases lining up with TRBD2. The CDR3 is 17 amino acids. V shed 6 bases, J shed 4 bases, and the junction held 16 bases outside the gene matches. Germline CDR1 MNHEY, CDR2 SMNVEV (reference sequence). The CDR3 sequence: CASSRGAGGYGGYEQYF. In DNA form, the CDR3 reads TGTGCCAGCAGCAGAGGAGCGGGAGGTTACGGGGGTTACGAGCAGTACTTC.

The chain links TRBV5-1 to TRBJ1-1, with D perhaps matching TRBD1 (5 bases). This CDR3 is 13 amino acids long. Germline CDR1 and CDR2: SGHRS and YFSETQ. V was pared by 1 base and J by 10 bases, with 14 bases between. The CDR3: CASSLSDRGGAFF. For the CDR3, the DNA is TGCGCCAGCAGCTTGTCGGATAGGGGTGGAGCTTTCTTT.

The V and J genes are TRBV4-3 and TRBJ1-1; D possibly corresponds to TRBD1 (5 bases). Trimming cost V 0 bases and J 4 bases, with 12 bases left between them. The CDR3 consists of 15 residues. Germline values: CDR1 LGHNA, CDR2 YSLEER. This chain's CDR3 is CASSQDGATSTEAFF. The CDR3 nucleotides read TGCGCCAGCAGCCAAGATGGGGCAACAAGCACTGAAGCTTTCTTT.

This CDR3 is CASSLGGGSDQETQYF. The CDR3 bases are TGCGCCAGCAGCTTGGGCGGGGGTAGCGACCAAGAGACCCAGTACTTC. V usage is TRBV5-1 and J usage is TRBJ2-5; TRBD2 matches at 7 bases. After removal of 0 bases from V and 0 bases from J, the junction contained 5 bases not matched to a gene. The CDR3 extends over 16 amino acids. CDR1 is SGHRS, CDR2 YFSETQ, per germline.

This chain uses TRBV13 with TRBJ2-4; D uncertain. The CDR3 has 11 amino acids. Per the germline V gene, CDR1 is PRHDT and CDR2 is FYEKMQ (reference sequence). Deletions cut 3 bases from V and 7 bases from J, with 4 bases between. The CDR3 here is CASSFGNIQYF. In DNA, the CDR3 is TGTGCCAGCAGCTTTGGGAACATTCAGTACTTC.

There are a few counts of this clone. The chain carries TRBV14 and TRBJ1-2, with 9 bases identical to TRBD1. V dropped 3 bases and J dropped 3; count of bases not matched to a gene: 5. Germline V gene sequence: CDR1 SGHDN, CDR2 FVKESK. This CDR3 spans 15 amino acids. CDR3 nucleotides: TGTGCCAGCAGCCACAACAGGGGGCGCGACTATGGCTACACCTTC. It yields the protein CASSHNRGRDYGYTF. Filled out from reference TRBV14 and TRBJ1-2, the complete variable domain reads EAGVTQFPSHSVIEKGQTVTLRCDPISGHDNLYWYRRVMGKEIKFLLHFVKESKQDESGMPNNRFLAERTGGTYSTLKVQPAELEDSGVYFCASSHNRGRDYGYTFGSGTRLTVV.

The V and J genes are TRBV4-1 and TRBJ2-2, with 9 bases aligning to TRBD1. Germline-derived CDR1 and CDR2 are MGHRA and YSYEKL. This CDR3 contains 16 residues. V gave up 4 bases and J gave up 5 bases; unmatched junction bases: 8. The chain's CDR3 is CASSRGQGPLTGELFF. Written as DNA, the CDR3 is TGCGCCAGCAGCCGGGGACAGGGTCCCCTTACCGGGGAGCTGTTTTTT.

The chain is built from TRBV28 and TRBJ2-7, with TRBD1 matching over 7 bases. The trim removed 6 bases at V and 6 bases at J, leaving 5 bases unmatched. Germline assignment: CDR1 MDHEN and CDR2 SYDVKM. There are 12 residues in the CDR3. For the CDR3, the DNA is TGTGCCAGCAGGACAGGGTCGGGCGAGCAGTACTTC. It yields the protein CASRTGSGEQYF.

This clone was counted only a few times. The chain couples TRBV29-1 to TRBJ2-1, with 8 bases aligning to TRBD2. This CDR3 comprises 14 residues. The ends lost 6 bases at V and 6 bases at J; junction bases unmatched: 10. Germline V gene sequence: CDR1 SQVTM, CDR2 ANQGSEA. CDR3: CSVAMGLGGNEQFF. The DNA of the CDR3 is TGCAGCGTGGCCATGGGACTAGGCGGCAATGAGCAGTTCTTC.

The V and J genes are TRBV29-1 and TRBJ1-3; unclear D gene. The ends were cut back, 2 bases at V and 0 bases at J, with 5 bases in the middle. From germline, CDR1 is SQVTM and CDR2 ANQGSEA. The CDR3 totals 13 residues. This chain's CDR3 is CSVEPSSGNTIYF. The CDR3, as DNA: TGCAGCGTTGAACCGAGCTCTGGAAACACCATATATTTT.

This clone has only one observation. This chain connects TRBV6-5 to TRBJ2-1; D gene unclear. CDR1 is MNHEY and CDR2 is SVGAGI in the germline V gene. This CDR3 spans 11 amino acids. V dropped 5 bases and J dropped 9 bases, with 8 bases sitting between them. Here the CDR3 reads CASSKGTEQFF. CDR3 coding DNA: TGTGCCAGCAGTAAAGGTACTGAGCAGTTCTTC.

The chain employs TRBV5-6 and TRBJ2-7, with D tentatively TRBD2 (6 bases). V dropped 0 bases and J dropped 8 bases, with 12 bases sitting between them. Germline V gene lookup returns CDR1 SGHDT and CDR2 YYEEEE. This CDR3 has 13 amino acids. CDR3: CASSLGGTQKQYF. CDR3 in DNA: TGTGCCAGCAGCTTGGGCGGGACTCAGAAGCAGTACTTC.

The V call is TRBV7-2, the J call TRBJ2-2; 7 bases line up with TRBD2. The CDR3 loop spans 16 amino acids. CDR1 and CDR2 (germline): SGHTA, FQGNSA. Unmatched junction bases numbered 7, after V lost 0 bases and J lost 6 bases. The CDR3 loop reads CASSLASGANAGELFF. In DNA form, the CDR3 reads TGTGCCAGCAGCTTAGCGAGCGGGGCCAATGCCGGGGAGCTGTTTTTT.

The chain is built from TRBV28 and TRBJ2-1; no clear D. Trimming removed 6 bases from V and 2 bases from J, with 5 bases in between. CDR1 MDHEN and CDR2 SYDVKM come from the germline V gene. The CDR3 is 12 residues long. Here the CDR3 DNA reads TGTGCCAGCAGACCCCCCTACAATGAGCAGTTCTTC. Amino acids: CASRPPYNEQFF.

This chain uses TRBV7-3 with TRBJ2-1; a possible D gene is TRBD2 (5 bases). Trimming cost V 0 bases and J 0 bases, with 6 bases left between them. Germline V gene data show CDR1 as SGHTA and CDR2 as FQGTGA. The CDR3 length is 15 residues. DNA for the CDR3: TGTGCCAGCAGCTTAACCGGGGACTCCTACAATGAGCAGTTCTTC. Encoded protein: CASSLTGDSYNEQFF.

The V gene is TRBV30, the J gene TRBJ2-7; D gene uncertain. Trimming cost V 1 base and J 4 bases, with 11 bases left between them. This CDR3 spans 13 amino acids. Per the germline V gene, CDR1 is GTSNPN and CDR2 is SVGIG (reference sequence). The CDR3 region has the DNA TGTGCCTGGAGTGAGACTCTGCTATACGAGCAGTACTTC. Its translation: CAWSETLLYEQYF. The full variable domain, completed using reference TRBV30 and TRBJ2-7, is SQTIHQWPATLVQPVGSPLSLECTVEGTSNPNLYWYRQAAGRGLQLLFYSVGIGQISSEVPQNLSASRPQDRQFILSSKKLLLSDSGFYLCAWSETLLYEQYFGPGTRLTVT.

The chain couples TRBV6-5 to TRBJ2-4; perhaps TRBD1 as D (5 bases). The germline V gene encodes CDR1 MNHEY and CDR2 SVGAGI. V lost 4 bases, J lost 12 bases, and 10 bases lay in between. The CDR3 consists of 11 residues. This CDR3 reads CASSSQGAQYF. DNA for the CDR3: TGTGCCAGCAGTTCTCAGGGTGCTCAGTACTTC.

The chain couples TRBV5-1 to TRBJ1-5; perhaps TRBD1 as D (5 bases). V was clipped by 0 bases and J by 4 bases, with 8 bases between them. Germline CDR1 SGHRS, CDR2 YFSETQ. The length of the CDR3 is 14 residues. CDR3 loop: CASSLEGVNQPQHF. For the CDR3, the DNA is TGCGCCAGCAGCTTGGAAGGGGTAAATCAGCCCCAGCATTTT.

This clone was detected a few times. The rearrangement uses TRBV6-5 and TRBJ1-1; a weak D match, TRBD1 (5 bases). This CDR3 contains 15 residues. V was clipped by 0 bases and J by 5 bases, with 13 bases between them. Germline V CDR1 and CDR2: MNHEY, SVGAGI. The CDR3 protein is CASSYSLAGGTEAFF. For the CDR3, the DNA is TGTGCCAGCAGTTACTCGCTAGCGGGGGGAACTGAAGCTTTCTTT.

This clone was counted a few times. At one of its ends the junction is not consistent with the germline gene, which may arise from a read error. The chain recombines TRBV19 with TRBJ2-4, with 8 bases matching TRBD2. The CDR3 extends over 16 amino acids. Per the germline V gene, CDR1 is LNHDA and CDR2 is SQIVND (reference sequence). CDR3: CASSLDIAGLGNIQYF. CDR3 DNA sequence: TGTGCCAGTAGTTTAGATATAGCGGGGTTAGGAAACATTCAGTACTTC.

DNA for the CDR3: TGTGCCAGCTCACCTTCCACAGGGAACACTGAAGCTTTCTTT. Protein sequence: CASSPSTGNTEAFF. The genes are TRBV18 and TRBJ1-1, with D possibly matching TRBD1 (5 bases). Germline CDR1 is KGHSH and CDR2 is LQKENI. V gave up 3 bases and J gave up 1 base, with 9 bases separating them. The CDR3 spans 14 residues.

V and J are TRBV2 and TRBJ2-2; D is perhaps TRBD1 (6 bases). The CDR3 runs to 15 residues. The germline V gene encodes CDR1 SNHLY and CDR2 FYNNEI. The V end lost 2 bases, the J end lost 7 bases, and 14 bases lay between the germline ends. This CDR3 is CASSETQGMVGELFF. The CDR3 DNA reads TGTGCCAGCAGTGAAACGCAGGGGATGGTCGGGGAGCTGTTTTTT.

The table lists this clone with a few counts. The sample has other DNA sequences that encode this CDR3 too. The chain couples TRBV29-1 to TRBJ1-2; TRBD1 might be the D (5 bases). The germline V gene has CDR1 SQVTM and CDR2 ANQGSEA. This CDR3 has 12 amino acids. The V and J ends lost 6 bases and 3 bases respectively, with 11 bases between them. The CDR3 DNA reads as TGCAGCGTGGGGACGGGGTACTATGGCTACACCTTC. Encoded protein: CSVGTGYYGYTF.

The chain uses TRBV29-1 and TRBJ2-3; D is unresolved. Germline assignment: CDR1 SQVTM and CDR2 ANQGSEA. The CDR3 is made up of 14 amino acids. Trimming took 8 bases from V and 0 from J, leaving 15 bases between them. CDR3 residues: CSLFRAESTDTQYF. The CDR3 nucleotides are TGCAGCCTCTTTCGGGCAGAAAGCACAGATACGCAGTATTTT.

The chain has TRBV5-4 and TRBJ2-3; perhaps D is TRBD1 or TRBD2 (5 bases each). This CDR3 region has 13 residues. V lost 4 bases and J lost 7, with 13 bases in between. Germline CDR1 SGHNT, CDR2 YYREEE (reference sequence). The CDR3 sequence is CASSRDPDYTQYF. The CDR3 DNA reads TGTGCCAGCAGCAGGGACCCAGACTATACGCAGTATTTT. Full variable domain (remainder filled in from reference TRBV5-4 and TRBJ2-3): ETGVTQSPTHLIKTRGQQVTLRCSSQSGHNTVSWYQQALGQGPQFIFQYYREEENGRGNFPPRFSGLQFPNYSSELNVNALELDDSALYLCASSRDPDYTQYFGPGTRLTVL.

This clone was detected a few times. The V and J genes are TRBV19 and TRBJ2-7; D remains unclear. This CDR3 is built from 14 residues. V lost 5 bases and J 2 bases, leaving 13 bases between the germline ends. Germline V gives CDR1 LNHDA, CDR2 SQIVND (reference sequence). The CDR3 protein is CASSPLSPTYEQYF. CDR3 sequence (DNA): TGTGCCAGTAGTCCACTGAGCCCGACCTACGAGCAGTACTTC.